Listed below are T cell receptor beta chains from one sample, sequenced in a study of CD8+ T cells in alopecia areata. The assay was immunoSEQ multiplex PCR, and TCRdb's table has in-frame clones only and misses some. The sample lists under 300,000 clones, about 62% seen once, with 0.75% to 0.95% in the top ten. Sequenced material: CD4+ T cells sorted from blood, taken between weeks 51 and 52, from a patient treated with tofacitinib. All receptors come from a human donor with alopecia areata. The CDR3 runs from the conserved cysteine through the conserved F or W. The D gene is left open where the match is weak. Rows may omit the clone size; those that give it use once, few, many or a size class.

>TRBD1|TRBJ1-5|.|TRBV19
TGTGCCAGTAGTGAGACAGGGCAGAGACAGCCCCAGCATTTT
CASSETGQRQPQHF
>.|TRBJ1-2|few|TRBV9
TGTGCCAGCAGCGTAGGCAACTATGGCTACACCTTC
CASSVGNYGYTF
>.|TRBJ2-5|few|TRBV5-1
TGCGCCAGCAGCTCGGGACGGCAAGAGACCCAGTACTTC
CASSSGRQETQYF
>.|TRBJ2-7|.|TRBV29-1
TGCAGCGTTCGGGACCCCGTGGAGTACTTC
CSVRDPVEYF
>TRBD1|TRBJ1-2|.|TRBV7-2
TGTGCCAGCAGCTTAGACGGGACAGGGCTTAACTATGGCTACACCTTC
CASSLDGTGLNYGYTF
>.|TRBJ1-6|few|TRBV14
TGTGCCAGCAGCCAAGATACAAAGGGCCGCGCCCTCCACTTT
CASSQDTKGRALHF
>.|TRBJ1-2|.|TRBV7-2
TGTGCCAGCAGCGCGGACAGTCTCTATGGCTACACCTTC
CASSADSLYGYTF
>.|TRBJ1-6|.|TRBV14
TGTGCCAGCAGCCAATCTCCCTGGGCAGGCACCTATAATTCACCCCTCCACTTT
CASSQSPWAGTYNSPLHF
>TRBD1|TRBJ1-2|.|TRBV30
TGTGCCTGGAAAGGACAGGGAAAAACCCGTGGCTACACCTTC
CAWKGQGKTRGYTF
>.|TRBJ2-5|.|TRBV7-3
TGTGCCAGCAGCTCCACCGGGACAAACCAAGAGACCCAGTACTTC
CASSSTGTNQETQYF
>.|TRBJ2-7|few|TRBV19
TGTGCCAGTAGTATGGCAGAAACCTACGAGCAGTACTTC
CASSMAETYEQYF
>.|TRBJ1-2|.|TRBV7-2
TGTGCCAGCAGCTTAGGCAGCAGGGAAGTCTATGGCTACACCTTC
CASSLGSREVYGYTF
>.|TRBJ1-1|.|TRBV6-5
TGTGCCAGCACCCCCACAATACCTATGAACACTGAAGCTTTCTTT
CASTPTIPMNTEAFF
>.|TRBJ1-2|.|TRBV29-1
TGCAGCGTCACAGACAGGTCGAGCTATGGCTACACCTTC
CSVTDRSSYGYTF
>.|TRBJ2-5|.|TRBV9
TGTGCCAGCAGCGTAGGAGGGATACATCAAGAGACCCAGTACTTC
CASSVGGIHQETQYF
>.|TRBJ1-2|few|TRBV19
TGTGCCAGTCTCTGGCAGGGAGTTGGTGGCTACACCTTC
CASLWQGVGGYTF
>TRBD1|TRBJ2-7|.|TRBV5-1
TGCGCCAGCAGCTTCTTACAGGGGGCTAACGAGCAGTACTTC
CASSFLQGANEQYF
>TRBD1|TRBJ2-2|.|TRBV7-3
TGTGCCAGCAGCCGGACAGGGAAGACCGGGGAGCTGTTTTTT
CASSRTGKTGELFF
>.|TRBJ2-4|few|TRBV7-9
TGTGCCAGCAGCTCCGGAGGGGGTACCAAAAACATTCAGTACTTC
CASSSGGGTKNIQYF
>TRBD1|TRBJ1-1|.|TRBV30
TGTGCCTGGAGTCCCAAACCCGGGACAGGGGGCACTGAAGCTTTCTTT
CAWSPKPGTGGTEAFF
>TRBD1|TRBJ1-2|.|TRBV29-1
TGCAGCGCGAGACAGGGAATCGACTATGGCTACACCTTC
CSARQGIDYGYTF
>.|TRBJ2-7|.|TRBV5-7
TGTGCCAGCAGCTTGATTCAGGGAATCCCACCCTACGAGCAGTACTTC
CASSLIQGIPPYEQYF
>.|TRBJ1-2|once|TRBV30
TGTGCCTGGAGTCCCGGGGGCGCTAAGGGCTACACCTTC
CAWSPGGAKGYTF
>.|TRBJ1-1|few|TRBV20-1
TGCAGTGCTAGAGAGAGCACTGAAGCTTTCTTT
CSARESTEAFF
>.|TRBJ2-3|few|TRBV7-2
TGTGCCAGCAGCTTAATTTCGACTAACCCGCGCACAGATACGCAGTATTTT
CASSLISTNPRTDTQYF
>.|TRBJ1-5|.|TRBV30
TGTGCCTGGAGTCTTATAGGTCCTCAGCCCCAGCATTTT
CAWSLIGPQPQHF
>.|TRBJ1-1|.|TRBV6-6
TGTGCCAGCAGTCAGACAGGCTTGAACACTGAAGCTTTCTTT
CASSQTGLNTEAFF
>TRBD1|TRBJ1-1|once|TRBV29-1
TGCAGCGTAGCGTCAGGGGGCGCCGCTGAAGCTTTCTTT
CSVASGGAAEAFF
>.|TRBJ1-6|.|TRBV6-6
TGTGCCAGCAGTTACTCGTCTGGTCCTAATTCACCCCTCCACTTT
CASSYSSGPNSPLHF
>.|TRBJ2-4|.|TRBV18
TGTGCCAGCTCACCAGACAGGTTGGAGAACATTCAGTACTTC
CASSPDRLENIQYF
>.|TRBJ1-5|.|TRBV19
TGTGCCAGTATCGGCAGGAAAGGGCTGAGTAGCAATCAGCCCCAGCATTTT
CASIGRKGLSSNQPQHF
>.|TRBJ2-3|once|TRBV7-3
TGTGCCAGCAGCTACTCGAGAGATACGCAGTATTTT
CASSYSRDTQYF
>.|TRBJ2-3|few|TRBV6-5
TGTGCCAGCATCGGGACCCAACGGGATACGCAGTATTTT
CASIGTQRDTQYF
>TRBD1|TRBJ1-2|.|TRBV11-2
TGTGCCGAGGGGGCAACCTCAGGCCACTATGGCTACACCTTC
CAEGATSGHYGYTF
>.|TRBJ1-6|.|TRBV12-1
TGTGCCAGCAGCGCGTCCGGGACCCAAGAGTCGTATAATTCACCCCTCCACTTT
CASSASGTQESYNSPLHF
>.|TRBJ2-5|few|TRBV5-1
TGCGCCAGCAGCTTGGCCAAAGAGACCCAGTACTTC
CASSLAKETQYF
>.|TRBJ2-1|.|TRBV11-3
TGTGCCAGCGCTATACCTCCGAACAATGAGCAGTTCTTC
CASAIPPNNEQFF
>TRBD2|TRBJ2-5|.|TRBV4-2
TGTGCCAGCAGCCCAGATGGAACAGCGGGGGAAGAGACCCAGTACTTC
CASSPDGTAGEETQYF